Each of the 6 T cell receptor beta chains below was sequenced from the same sample in a study of naive and memory T cell subsets. Treatment here: skin biopsy from saline-injected control site (resident skin T cells). Input was about 1 to 1000 ng of DNase-treated total RNA without cell sorting. Four PCR rounds used nested alpha and beta constant region primers plus the SP2 primer. TCRdb re-derived calls from the UMI-ligation and nested PCR reads in MiXCR, one entry per CDR3 protein. Of 2,200 or so distinct CDR3 sequences in the sample, roughly 4% were seen once. The source material was skin, sampled from a saline injection site in the skin. The receptors stem from an adult in good health.

This clonotype is medium-sized by share. The gene calls are TRBV12-3 or TRBV12-4 and TRBJ2-5, with D perhaps TRBD1 or TRBD2 (6 bases each). The CDR3 is 13 residues long. Deletions cut 8 bases from V and 3 bases from J, with 13 bases between. The CDR3 DNA follows: TGTGCCAGCGGGGGGCGGGACAAAGAGACCCAGTACTTC. This codes for CASGGRDKETQYF.

Relative to its sample, this clonotype is medium-sized (0.01 to 0.1%). This chain joins TRBV6-2 or TRBV6-3 and TRBJ2-7, with 9 bases that match TRBD2. The CDR3 is made up of 14 amino acids. With V trimmed by 7 bases and J by 4 bases, 8 bases remained unmatched. CDR1 MNHEY and CDR2 SVGEGT come from the germline V gene. The CDR3 spells CASTQGSGSYEQYF. The CDR3 bases are TGTGCCAGCACCCAAGGTAGCGGGAGTTACGAGCAGTACTTC.

A word on this clonotype: An end of the junction does not agree with germline; a read error may underlie this. V and J are TRBV6-5 and TRBJ1-5, with D maybe TRBD1 (6 bases). This CDR3 is 15 amino acids long. The germline V gene has CDR1 MNHEY and CDR2 SVGAGI. The CDR3 DNA reads as TGTGCCAGCAGGTCCGACAGGTTCCGCAATCAGCCCCAGAATTTT. Protein: CASRSDRFRNQPQNF.

This clonotype is judged medium-sized. This chain uses TRBV6-7 with TRBJ1-5; D is undetermined. TRBV6-7 is filed as an ORF, its function uncertain. The CDR3 runs 17 residues. The germline V and J ends were trimmed by 2 bases and 0 bases, with 14 bases remaining between them. CDR3 sequence reads: CASSYISRDYSNQPQHF. The CDR3 bases are TGTGCCAGCAGTTACATCTCAAGGGATTATAGCAATCAGCCCCAGCATTTT.

This clonotype ranks as medium-sized. V and J are TRBV6-4 and TRBJ1-5; 10 bases are shared with TRBD1. The CDR3 has 16 amino acids. The V and J ends lost 3 bases and 4 bases, in that order; junction bases with no gene match: 6. Germline CDR1 is MRHNA and CDR2 is SNTAGT. Written as DNA, the CDR3 is TGTGCCAGCAGTGATTCCCGGGACAGGGGAAATCAGCCCCAGCATTTT. It yields the protein CASSDSRDRGNQPQHF.

This clonotype rates as medium-sized. This chain links TRBV4-1 with TRBJ2-1, with TRBD2 matching over 11 bases. The V and J ends lost 3 bases and 4 bases, in that order; junction bases with no gene match: 2. Germline V gene lookup returns CDR1 MGHRA and CDR2 YSYEKL. The CDR3 loop spans 15 amino acids. In DNA form, the CDR3 reads TGCGCCAGCAGCCAGGGACTAGCGGATTACAATGAGCAGTTCTTC. It codes for CASSQGLADYNEQFF.